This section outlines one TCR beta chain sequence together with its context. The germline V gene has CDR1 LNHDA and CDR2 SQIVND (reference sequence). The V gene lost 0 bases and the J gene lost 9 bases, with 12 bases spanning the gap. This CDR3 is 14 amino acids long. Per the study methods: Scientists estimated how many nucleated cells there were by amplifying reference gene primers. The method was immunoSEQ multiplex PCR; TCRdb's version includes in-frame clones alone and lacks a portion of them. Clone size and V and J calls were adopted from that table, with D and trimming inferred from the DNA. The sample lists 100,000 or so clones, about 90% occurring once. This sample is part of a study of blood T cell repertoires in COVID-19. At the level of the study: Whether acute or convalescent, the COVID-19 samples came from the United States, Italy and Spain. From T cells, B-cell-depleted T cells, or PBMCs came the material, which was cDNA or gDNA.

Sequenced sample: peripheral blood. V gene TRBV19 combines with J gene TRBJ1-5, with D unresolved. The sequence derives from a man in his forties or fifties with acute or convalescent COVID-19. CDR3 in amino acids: CASSIDLGARPQHF. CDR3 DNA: TGTGCCAGTAGTATAGATCTTGGTGCCAGGCCCCAGCATTTT.